This T cell receptor beta chain is drawn from a study of cytomegalovirus exposure and HLA in healthy donors. Study as a whole: Previous work identified roughly 120 million unique TCR beta sequences from 150 million to 200 million T cells.

Likely unrecorded immune exposures existed in these nominally healthy donors. Researchers ran the PCR with 60 Vbeta and 13 Jbeta primers. Produced via immunoSEQ multiplex PCR; TCRdb's table is partial and in-frame only. The sample carries about 230,000 clones, around 88% recorded once. The germline gives CDR1 MGHRA, CDR2 YSYEKL. There are 17 residues in the CDR3. V trimming: 0 bases; J trimming: 2 bases; junction bases outside the gene matches: 4. The chain uses TRBV4-1 and TRBJ2-3; 11 bases are shared with TRBD2. The origin of this receptor is a young woman in good health and CMV-seronegative. The sequenced sample was PBMCs. The CDR3 DNA reads as TGCGCCAGCAGCCAAGATGATAGCGGGGGGGCCACAGATACGCAGTATTTT. This sequence encodes CASSQDDSGGATDTQYF.